Listed here is a single T cell receptor (beta chain). This clone came up a few times. There is no known antigen for this receptor. Base quality data are lacking; no much larger clone is found one base away. The sample comes from a study of beta chain features in type 1 diabetes listed by TCRdb under 2018. About the full investigation: No differences in mean age, gender distribution, total cell number or subset yield were found between patients and healthy donors. Whereas all 28 donors provided naive and central memory subsets, regulatory and stem cell-like memory subsets were isolated from just 8 patients and roughly eight healthy donors. A total of some 110 million sorted cells were examined across all samples, and a strong correlation was observed between cell number per subset and RNA yield. In the study, recently diagnosed type 1 diabetes patients and matched healthy donors were compared on the TCRB repertoires of their sorted circulating CD4+ T cell subsets. Study-wide findings and limitations: Because cDNA rather than genomic DNA was sequenced, highly expressing activated cells could have been over-represented, although no difference in activation and CD3 levels was found between groups. Fewer insertions and more nucleotide deletions at VDJ recombination sites were observed in patients with type 1 diabetes, implying thymic rearrangement abnormalities. The naive, central memory and regulatory TCRB repertoires appeared to resemble one another more closely among patients than among healthy donors. Only small numbers of individuals were included in the HLA sub-analyses, which left unresolved whether HLA type had any influence on TCRB rearrangement. A moderate but significant shortening of TCRB CDR3 length was observed in type 1 diabetes patients in all four CD4+ subsets. PCR may preferentially amplify shorter templates, but because patient and control samples were amplified and corrected together, any resulting skew would affect both groups equally.

From each donor, a single peripheral blood sample of about 110 mL on average was drawn into heparinised tubes. Naive, central memory, regulatory and stem cell-like memory CD4+ T cells were sorted on a BD FACSAria II using a panel including CD45RO, CCR7, CD25, CD127, CD95 and CD27. All sorted populations exceeded 95% purity. PBMCs were isolated immediately by Lymphoprep density gradient centrifugation and stained directly without culture. Samples were stained and sorted in pairs, with one healthy donor and one patient per experiment, so that batch effects were minimized. The entire amount of isolated RNA was reverse transcribed using the High Capacity cDNA Reverse Transcription Kit, so the sequenced TCRB transcripts were expressed ones. Deep immunoSEQ sequencing was applied to naive, central memory and regulatory T cell samples, giving an average of roughly 3.5 million total reads per sample. Sorted cells were lysed in RLT buffer, and RNA was extracted using DNase-treated RNeasy Micro or Mini kits according to cell number. To prevent cross-contamination, each cell subset was processed individually, whereas patient and healthy donor samples were processed jointly. Using the immunoSEQ multiplex PCR, TCRB sequences were amplified from cDNA into 87-bp fragments spanning the CDR3 region. Sequencing of the amplicons was performed on the Illumina HiSeq platform. As for the authors' bioinformatics: PCR bias was corrected computationally using synthetic template baselines, and reads within Hamming distance 2 were collapsed, with unmergeable singletons discarded. By aligning reads against IMGT, V, D and J genes, CDR3 length, and insertions or deletions at six rearrangement sites were assigned. Within each subset, clonotype counts were normalized to sorted cell number, and only after that were true diversity and Gini coefficients computed with the tcR R package. The overlap coefficient, calculated on TCRB nucleotide sequences, was used to measure repertoire sharing. TCRdb retrieved this table from immuneACCESS and kept in-frame rearrangements only. Not all clones are present; in checked studies, unresolved V genes account for under half, and no reason is known for the remainder. D and trimming come from the DNA, and the V and J calls and clone size come from that table. Here the sample has roughly 180,000 clones; about 8% occur a single time. Jointly, the top ten make up about 1% of the sample.

CDR1 SGDLS and CDR2 YYNGEE are derived from the germline V gene. Germline trimming: 6 bases from V, 4 bases from J; junction bases outside gene matches: 9. From its cysteine to its phenylalanine, the CDR3 spans 15 amino acids. Here the CDR3 DNA is all that survives: 45 bases in frame from base 1. The TCR sequence derives from a woman aged 35 to 49 with type 1 diabetes. The sequenced sample consisted of central memory CD4+ T cells from blood. The chain is assembled from TRBV9 and TRBJ2-1; 8 bases in the junction line up with TRBD2. The sequence in DNA is TGTGCCAGCAATACAGCGGGAGAGATATACAATGAGCAGTTCTTC. Its translation is CASNTAGEIYNEQFF.